The source of this T cell receptor beta chain is a study of T cell responses to AZD1222 COVID-19 vaccine. Whole-study results and caveats: Scientists sampled the repertoires only once the peak T cell response had passed. Nearly half of spike-specific TCRs reportedly target variant regions that are unmutated in the B.1.351 and B.1.1.7 variants. There were mostly white British donors and more females than males, and clonal diversity was possibly underestimated. CD4 TCRs linked to vaccination spanned spike, dominating at 160-218 and 743-854.

This clone appeared a single time. Its antigen is unknown. V shed 5 bases and J 3 bases; nucleotides not matched to a gene: 8. This CDR3 spans 15 amino acids. CDR1 and CDR2 (germline): MNHEY, SVGEGT. Profiling relied on immunoSEQ multiplex PCR, and the TCRdb table lists in-frame clones only, not all of them. This table has over 90,000 clones, about 88% appearing once. The sequencing here drew on peripheral blood, taken on day 0 of AZD1222 vaccination. This chain connects TRBV6-2 or TRBV6-3 to TRBJ2-7; 9 nucleotides line up with TRBD2. This clonotype was obtained from an adult in good health. The CDR3 sequence is CASSLASGNIYEQYF. The CDR3, as DNA: TGTGCCAGCAGTCTGGCTAGCGGGAACATCTACGAGCAGTACTTC.